The present T cell receptor (delta chain) was sequenced within a study of human gamma delta and Vdelta1 T cells (dated by TCRdb to the late 2010s). Regarding the study in general: The study examined Delta One T cells, which are Vd1+ gamma-delta T cells, as cytotoxic effectors against acute myeloid leukemia.

The library was generated by PCR. TCRdb names Illumina MiSeq as the instrument used. TCRdb called clones from the public reads with CATT, and repeated DNA sequences were later combined into one row. Recorded for this sample are about 6,400 delta-chain clones; roughly 41% of them occurred a single time. Of the sample, more than 8.5% falls within the top ten clones. General findings and caveats noted by the study authors: Delta One T cells were reported as polyclonal and as showing broad cytotoxic targeting of acute myeloid leukemia.

Of note for this clone: Its specific antigen is unknown. Base qualities are not at hand, and no much larger clone is one base apart.

V lost 2 bases and J lost 3 bases, and the count of bases not matched to a germline gene is 20. There are 21 amino acids in the CDR3, from cysteine to phenylalanine inclusive. CDR3 DNA is the only sequence kept; it has 63 bases, read in frame from the first base. The CDR1 and CDR2 encoded by the germline V gene are TSWWSYY and QGS. The chain is made from TRDV1 and TRDJ1; 11 bases in between match TRDD3. This TCR came from a human donor in good health. Sequenced: Vdelta1 gamma-delta T cells from blood grown in culture (DOT cells). Sample cell subset or site, as interpreted from the label and publication: Delta One T cells, in vitro expanded/differentiated Vd1+ gamma-delta T cells. The CDR3 here reads CALGEVPRRSLGDTGADKLIF. The nucleotides are TGTGCTCTTGGGGAAGTCCCGAGGCGATCGTTGGGGGATACGGGGGCCGATAAACTCATCTTT.